A selection of T cell receptor beta chains follows, all from one sample in a study of T cell responses to AZD1222 COVID-19 vaccine. Only in-frame clones appear in the TCRdb table, and some are missing; sequencing was by immunoSEQ multiplex PCR. Of fewer than 200,000 clones in the sample, roughly 94% were seen once. The sample here was peripheral blood, taken 28 days after the second AZD1222 dose. The origin of the receptors is an adult who received the AZD1222 COVID-19 vaccine. Each CDR3 is given with its conserved first and last residue. The D gene is left open where the match is weak. Expanded clones are given a class, and other clones once, few, many or no size at all.

clone size	D gene	V gene	J gene	CDR3 DNA	CDR3 protein
-	TRBD1	TRBV28	TRBJ1-2	TGTGCCAGCAGGGGGGGGACAGGGGTAAGCGGCTACACCTTC	CASRGGTGVSGYTF
-	-	TRBV7-3	TRBJ2-1	TGTGCCAGCAGTCCGATAGCGGTGAGCTCCTACAATGAGCAGTTCTTC	CASSPIAVSSYNEQFF
once	-	TRBV10-3	TRBJ2-1	TGTGCCATCAGTGAGTCACCGGAGGTTGAGCAGTTCTTC	CAISESPEVEQFF
-	-	TRBV30	TRBJ2-5	TGTGCCTGGAGTGTACAGCTGGAGACCCAGTACTTC	CAWSVQLETQYF
-	-	TRBV7-2	TRBJ1-2	TGTGCCAGCAGCTTAGATGGGATCCGGCGCGGCTACACCTTC	CASSLDGIRRGYTF
once	-	TRBV18	TRBJ1-4	TGTGCCAGCTCACCAGGGTTCGGGGCTAATGAAAAACTGTTTTTT	CASSPGFGANEKLFF
few	-	TRBV6-5	TRBJ2-3	TGTGCCAGCAGCGTACAGGGGGGGACTTCAGATACGCAGTATTTT	CASSVQGGTSDTQYF
-	TRBD2	TRBV9	TRBJ2-1	TGTGCCAGCAGCGTAGGACTAGCGGGAGTGGCCGATGAGCAGTTCTTC	CASSVGLAGVADEQFF
few	-	TRBV27	TRBJ2-6	TGTGCCAGCAGTGAAAGGGGGACAAAGGTAACTGGGGCCAACGTCCTGACTTTC	CASSERGTKVTGANVLTF
-	-	TRBV7-2	TRBJ2-5	TGTGCCAGCAGCCCCCAAGAGACCCAGTACTTC	CASSPQETQYF
-	TRBD1	TRBV19	TRBJ1-1	TGTGCCAGTAGGATTGACAGGGACACTGAAGCTTTCTTT	CASRIDRDTEAFF
-	-	TRBV2	TRBJ1-5	TGTGCCAGCAGTGAAGGGCAGCCCAATAGCAATCAGCCCCAGCATTTT	CASSEGQPNSNQPQHF
-	-	TRBV4-1	TRBJ2-1	TGCGCCAGCAGCCAAGCGGGGGAGCAGTTCTTC	CASSQAGEQFF
-	-	TRBV14	TRBJ2-2	TGTGCCAGCAGCCAACTAGTGGGGACCGGGGAGCTGTTTTTT	CASSQLVGTGELFF
-	-	TRBV18	TRBJ2-1	TGTGCCAGCTCACCAAGGCCCTACGACAAGGGAAATGAGCAGTTCTTC	CASSPRPYDKGNEQFF
-	-	TRBV2	TRBJ2-2	TGTGCCAGCACGGACAGAGCGAACACCGGGGAGCTGTTTTTT	CASTDRANTGELFF
-	-	TRBV12-3/TRBV12-4	TRBJ1-2	TGTGCCAGCAGTTTACTGGGATATGGCTACACCTTC	CASSLLGYGYTF
-	-	TRBV18	TRBJ1-4	TGTGCCAGCTCACCACAAGGGCAAAATGAAAAACTGTTTTTT	CASSPQGQNEKLFF
-	TRBD1	TRBV28	TRBJ1-6	TGTGCCAGCCGCGGGGGGGACAGACTAAGCTTTAATTCACCCCTCCACTTT	CASRGGDRLSFNSPLHF
-	TRBD1	TRBV19	TRBJ1-2	TGTGCCAGTAGAACCCACGCCGGGACAGAGCTATATGGCTACACCTTC	CASRTHAGTELYGYTF
-	-	TRBV18	TRBJ2-7	TGTGCCAGCTCACCAATGAGGGCCGGGGGCTCCTACGAGCAGTACTTC	CASSPMRAGGSYEQYF
-	-	TRBV6-1	TRBJ1-1	TGTGCCAGCAGTGACCGGACCTGGAACACTGAAGCTTTCTTT	CASSDRTWNTEAFF
-	-	TRBV6-5	TRBJ1-2	TGTGCCAGCACCCTGACCGGCACAATGGGAGACTACACCTTC	CASTLTGTMGDYTF